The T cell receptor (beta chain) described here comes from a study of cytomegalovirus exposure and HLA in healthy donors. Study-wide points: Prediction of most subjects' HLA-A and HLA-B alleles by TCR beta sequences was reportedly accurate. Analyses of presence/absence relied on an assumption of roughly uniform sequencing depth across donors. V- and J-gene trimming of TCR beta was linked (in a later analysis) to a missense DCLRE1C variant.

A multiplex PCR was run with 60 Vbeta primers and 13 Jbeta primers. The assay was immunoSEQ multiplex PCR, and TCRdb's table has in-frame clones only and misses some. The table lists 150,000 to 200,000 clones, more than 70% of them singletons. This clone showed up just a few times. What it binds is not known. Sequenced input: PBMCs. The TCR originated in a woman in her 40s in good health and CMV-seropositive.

CDR3 region: CASSLSLARTGRAADTQYF. The DNA for the CDR3 is TGTGCCAGCAGTTTATCTCTAGCCAGGACCGGGAGGGCCGCAGATACGCAGTATTTT. The chain recombines TRBV27 with TRBJ2-3; 8 nucleotides match TRBD2. V lost 0 bases to trimming and J lost 4 bases; unmatched junction nucleotides: 15. The length of the CDR3 is 19 residues. CDR1 MNHEY and CDR2 SMNVEV come from the germline V gene (reference sequence).